One and the same sample provided the 2 T cell receptor beta chains below, sequenced in a study of T cells in Graves' hyperthyroidism and ophthalmopathy. Amplification targeted TCR beta CDR3 regions from RNA transcripts. During a first-round RT-PCR of the TCR CDR3, the HTBI primer set was used. TCRdb reprocessed the multiplex PCR reads with MiXCR, giving one entry per CDR3 protein. Of 530,000 or so distinct CDR3 sequences listed, around 46% are singletons. The source material was peripheral blood or thyroid tissue (not recorded which). These receptors all come from a woman younger than 35 with Graves' hyperthyroidism.

The chain couples TRBV15 to TRBJ2-7, with 8 positions matching TRBD1. The germline CDR1 and CDR2 sequences are LNHNV and YYDKDF (reference sequence). The ends lost 1 base at V and 0 bases at J; junction bases unmatched: 2. CDR3 length equals 15 residues. CDR3 coding DNA: TGTGCCACCAGCAGAGGGACAGGGTTCTCCTACGAGCAGTACTTC. Amino acids: CATSRGTGFSYEQYF.

A few counts support this clonotype. This sequence joins TRBV29-1 and TRBJ2-3; D tentatively reads TRBD1 or TRBD2 (5 bases each). Trimming left V 4 bases short and J 1 base short, with 9 bases between. The germline V gene encodes CDR1 SQVTM and CDR2 ANQGSEA. This CDR3 has 13 residues. The CDR3 bases are TGCAGCGTTGGTGGGGGAGGCACAGATACGCAGTATTTT. Protein sequence: CSVGGGGTDTQYF.